Shown below are 2 T cell receptor beta chains from a single sample sequenced in a study of cytomegalovirus exposure and HLA in healthy donors. The PCR was carried out with 60 Vbeta primers and 13 Jbeta primers. This table comes from immunoSEQ multiplex PCR, and its TCRdb copy is limited to in-frame clones, with some not included. Of approximately 210,000 clones in the sample, roughly 77% are singletons; the top ten hold around 1.4%. Material: PBMCs. These receptors were taken from a woman aged 50 to 65 in good health and CMV-seronegative.

The rearrangement uses TRBV10-2 and TRBJ1-4; 7 bases align to TRBD1. The CDR3 spans 17 residues. Trimming took 6 bases from V and 5 from J; bases not matched to a gene: 15. Germline CDR1 WSHSY, CDR2 SAAADI. CDR3 amino acids: CASRSTLGTDGNEKLFF. As DNA, the CDR3 is TGCGCCAGCAGATCCACTCTTGGGACAGACGGAAATGAAAAACTGTTTTTT.

This rearrangement joins TRBV9 to TRBJ1-4; the D gene is possibly TRBD1 (5 bases). The CDR3 extends over 18 amino acids. Germline lookup yields CDR1 SGDLS and CDR2 YYNGEE. Trimming took off 0 bases at V and 1 base at J, with 16 bases between the two ends. CDR3 amino acids: CASSVGHGAPGTNEKLFF. The CDR3 DNA follows: TGTGCCAGCAGCGTAGGCCATGGGGCGCCCGGAACTAATGAAAAACTGTTTTTT.